One and the same sample provided the 30 T cell receptor beta chains below, sequenced in a study of blood T cell repertoires in COVID-19. TCRdb's copy holds only in-frame clones and misses some; the assay was immunoSEQ multiplex PCR. Of 150,000 to 200,000 clones in the sample, approximately 88% were seen once. Sequenced input: peripheral blood. The receptors were sampled from a woman aged 45-60 years with acute or convalescent COVID-19.

This clone was recorded a few times. J is TRBJ2-1 and V is TRBV20-1; 12 nucleotides line up with TRBD2. V shed 3 bases, J shed 3 bases, and the junction held 12 bases outside the gene matches. CDR1 is DFQATT, CDR2 SNEGSKA, per germline (reference sequence). The CDR3 spans 18 residues. The DNA for the CDR3 is TGCAGTGCTAGTGGGACGGCTAGCGGGAGGGCCCTCTACAATGAGCAGTTCTTC. Protein: CSASGTASGRALYNEQFF.

The chain combines TRBV27 with TRBJ2-5; D is unresolved. This CDR3 is built from 15 residues. Germline loops: CDR1 MNHEY, CDR2 SMNVEV (reference sequence). V lost 0 bases and J 1 base, leaving 9 bases between the germline ends. The CDR3 DNA reads TGTGCCAGCAGTTTATCTTGGCAGGCCCAAGAGACCCAGTACTTC. Translated: CASSLSWQAQETQYF.

CDR3 coding DNA: TGTGCCAGCAGCCCGGGACTAGGGTTAAGCTCTGGGGCCAACGTCCTGACTTTC. Protein: CASSPGLGLSSGANVLTF. The V call is TRBV5-4, the J call TRBJ2-6, with TRBD2 matching 8 bases. Germline V lookup: CDR1 SGHNT, CDR2 YYREEE (reference sequence). With 4 bases clipped from V and 0 bases from J, the junction kept 9 bases outside the gene matches. The CDR3 spans 18 residues.

V and J are TRBV7-2 and TRBJ1-2; tentative D call: TRBD1 (5 bases). V was cut by 2 bases and J by 4 bases, with 14 bases left in between. Germline CDR1 reads SGHTA; CDR2 reads FQGNSA. This CDR3 has 15 amino acids. DNA for the CDR3: TGTGCCAGCAGCTTAACAACAGGAGAGATCTATGGCTACACCTTC. This translates into CASSLTTGEIYGYTF.

J is TRBJ2-7 and V is TRBV5-4, with a possible D match to TRBD2 (6 bases). The CDR3 spans 14 residues. The germline V and J ends were trimmed by 1 base and 0 bases, with 8 bases remaining between them. Germline CDR1 and CDR2: SGHNT and YYREEE (reference sequence). CDR3 residues: CASSLPGVSYEQYF. As DNA, the CDR3 is TGTGCCAGCAGCTTGCCGGGGGTCTCCTACGAGCAGTACTTC.

V and J are TRBV6-5 and TRBJ1-1; D not resolved. The germline V gene has CDR1 MNHEY and CDR2 SVGAGI. This CDR3 has 15 amino acids. V was shortened by 0 bases and J by 4 bases, with 12 bases between the two germline ends. The CDR3 nucleotides are TGTGCCAGCAGTTACTCGAGGGTATTTGGCACTGAAGCTTTCTTT. Amino acids: CASSYSRVFGTEAFF.

Here the CDR3 DNA reads TGCGCCAGCAGCCTAGGACAGGGGGCGATCTATGGCTACACCTTC. It yields the protein CASSLGQGAIYGYTF. This sequence joins TRBV4-3 and TRBJ1-2, with TRBD1 matching over 11 bases. This CDR3 spans 15 amino acids. Germline assignment: CDR1 LGHNA and CDR2 YSLEER. V was clipped by 4 bases and J by 4 bases; unmatched bases: 5.

The V and J genes are TRBV19 and TRBJ1-1, with D perhaps TRBD1 (6 bases). CDR3 length equals 14 residues. Germline V CDR1 and CDR2: LNHDA, SQIVND (reference sequence). V was shortened by 7 bases and J by 0 bases, with 12 bases between the two germline ends. The CDR3 reads CASIKRGMNTEAFF. Written as DNA, the CDR3 is TGTGCCAGTATTAAAAGGGGGATGAACACTGAAGCTTTCTTT.

The genes are TRBV6-2 or TRBV6-3 and TRBJ2-7; 9 bases align to TRBD1. The trim removed 6 bases at V and 2 bases at J, leaving 11 bases unmatched. The CDR3 extends over 16 amino acids. Germline V CDR1 and CDR2: MNHEY, SVGEGT. DNA of the CDR3: TGTGCCAGCAGCCCTACCGGGACAGGGATTACCTACGAGCAGTACTTC. It yields the protein CASSPTGTGITYEQYF.

This clone occurred once. Here the CDR3 reads CATSDLAGGSTDTQYF. DNA of the CDR3: TGTGCCACCAGTGACCTGGCGGGGGGTAGCACAGATACGCAGTATTTT. This chain links TRBV24-1 with TRBJ2-3, with 8 bases aligning to TRBD2. V trimming: 4 bases; J trimming: 0 bases; junction bases outside the gene matches: 5. This CDR3 contains 16 residues. Germline V gene data show CDR1 as KGHDR and CDR2 as SFDVKD.

The gene calls are TRBV6-5 and TRBJ1-1; D gene ambiguous. Germline-derived CDR1 and CDR2 are MNHEY and SVGAGI. V was trimmed by 8 bases and J by 0 bases, leaving 10 bases between them. This CDR3 is built from 13 residues. CDR3 sequence: CASRTVMNTEAFF. For the CDR3, the DNA is TGTGCCAGCCGAACAGTCATGAACACTGAAGCTTTCTTT.

The gene calls are TRBV30 and TRBJ2-3, with TRBD2 matching over 11 bases. The germline V gene encodes CDR1 GTSNPN and CDR2 SVGIG (reference sequence). V gave up 0 bases and J gave up 9 bases; unmatched junction bases: 20. This CDR3 region has 19 residues. As DNA, the CDR3 is TGTGCCTGGAGTGTAGAGGTAGCGGGGGGGCCTCGACTCCCTCTCACGCAGTATTTT. It codes for CAWSVEVAGGPRLPLTQYF. Filled out from reference TRBV30 and TRBJ2-3, the complete variable domain reads SQTIHQWPATLVQPVGSPLSLECTVEGTSNPNLYWYRQAAGRGLQLLFYSVGIGQISSEVPQNLSASRPQDRQFILSSKKLLLSDSGFYLCAWSVEVAGGPRLPLTQYFGPGTRLTVL.

The chain combines TRBV7-2 with TRBJ2-1; D is unclear. The CDR3 extends over 13 amino acids. In germline, CDR1 is SGHTA, CDR2 FQGNSA. Trimming removed 1 base at V and 5 bases at J, with 6 bases between. CDR3 sequence reads: CASSLGPNNEQFF. CDR3 bases: TGTGCCAGCAGCTTAGGGCCCAACAATGAGCAGTTCTTC.

This clone was seen just once. CDR3 sequence reads: CASSLAGTGDHEQYF. The CDR3 DNA is TGTGCCAGCAGCTTAGCCGGGACAGGGGATCACGAGCAGTACTTC. This chain links TRBV7-3 with TRBJ2-7; TRBD1 agrees at 10 bases. CDR3 length equals 15 residues. Germline assignment: CDR1 SGHTA and CDR2 FQGTGA. Trimming took 2 bases from V and 5 from J; bases not matched to a gene: 6.

This chain connects TRBV7-9 to TRBJ2-2; D might be TRBD2 (6 bases). Trimming pared 5 bases from V and 1 base from J, leaving 14 bases between. Germline V gene lookup returns CDR1 SEHNR and CDR2 FQNEAQ (reference sequence). This CDR3 is 16 amino acids long. This chain's CDR3 is CASSPPGDGNTGELFF. CDR3 nucleotide sequence: TGTGCCAGCAGCCCGCCGGGGGATGGGAACACCGGGGAGCTGTTTTTT.

CDR3 sequence (DNA): TGTGCCGGCAAACAGGGGGACAATCAGCCCCAGCATTTT. Translating it yields CAGKQGDNQPQHF. The genes are TRBV3-1 (or the pseudogene TRBV3-2) and TRBJ1-5, with 8 bases that match TRBD1. Germline lookup yields CDR1 LGHDT and CDR2 YNNKEL (reference sequence). V trimming: 11 bases; J trimming: 3 bases; junction bases outside the gene matches: 6. The CDR3 totals 13 residues.

The rearrangement uses TRBV5-1 and TRBJ2-7, with 7 bases lining up with TRBD2. The germline V gene has CDR1 SGHRS and CDR2 YFSETQ. Trimming took 0 bases from V and 5 from J; bases not matched to a gene: 14. The CDR3 has 17 amino acids. Here the CDR3 DNA reads TGCGCCAGCAGCTTGGGTGGGTCTGCGGGAGTGGTCCACGAGCAGTACTTC. Its translation is CASSLGGSAGVVHEQYF.

This rearrangement joins TRBV30 to TRBJ2-3; D is possibly TRBD2 (5 bases). CDR1 and CDR2 from the germline V gene are GTSNPN and SVGIG (reference sequence). CDR3 length equals 15 residues. Trimming shortened V by 2 bases and J by 2 bases, and 14 bases separated the two germline ends. The CDR3 DNA sequence: TGTGCCTGGAGTATGGTAGCGCGGTCCACAGATACGCAGTATTTT. Translated: CAWSMVARSTDTQYF.

This chain connects TRBV19 to TRBJ1-3; D is undetermined. Trimming left V 2 bases short and J 4 bases short, with 6 bases between. The CDR3 runs 13 residues. Per the germline V gene, CDR1 is LNHDA and CDR2 is SQIVND (reference sequence). CDR3 sequence (DNA): TGTGCCAGTAGTATAACCGGGGGAAACACCATATATTTT. Its protein product is CASSITGGNTIYF.

The chain links TRBV19 to TRBJ1-5, with 8 bases that match TRBD1. In germline, CDR1 is LNHDA, CDR2 SQIVND (reference sequence). This CDR3 region has 18 residues. The ends lost 3 bases at V and 3 bases at J; junction bases unmatched: 13. The CDR3 DNA follows: TGTGCCAGTAGTATTGAGGCAGGGGGCGGGTTCGCCAATCAGCCCCAGCATTTT. Its protein product is CASSIEAGGGFANQPQHF.

The chain employs TRBV5-1 and TRBJ1-2, with 9 bases lining up with TRBD1. Per the germline V gene, CDR1 is SGHRS and CDR2 is YFSETQ. The junction had 1 base not matched to a gene; V was cut back by 0 bases and J by 1 base. The CDR3 is made up of 15 amino acids. Here the CDR3 DNA reads TGCGCCAGCAGCTTGGTGACAGGGGGTAACTATGGCTACACCTTC. This gives the protein CASSLVTGGNYGYTF.

This sequence joins TRBV6-5 and TRBJ2-1; 8 bases fit TRBD2. J was trimmed by 7 bases and V by 7 bases; bases with no gene match: 9. CDR1 and CDR2 (germline): MNHEY, SVGAGI. This CDR3 contains 14 residues. This CDR3 is CASKSLAGTNEQFF. CDR3 nucleotides: TGTGCCAGCAAGAGTTTAGCGGGAACGAATGAGCAGTTCTTC.

This chain joins TRBV5-1 and TRBJ2-1, with D tentatively TRBD2 (6 bases). The V gene's germline CDR1 is SGHRS and CDR2 YFSETQ. The length of the CDR3 is 14 residues. Between the trimmed V and J ends, which lost 1 base and 4 bases, there was a span of 9 bases. CDR3 loop: CASSLSRGYNEQFF. The CDR3 DNA reads TGCGCCAGCAGCTTGTCCCGGGGGTACAATGAGCAGTTCTTC.

J is TRBJ1-2 and V is TRBV7-9; possible D gene TRBD1, 5 bases. The CDR3 covers 17 residues. The V and J ends lost 1 base and 3 bases respectively, with 18 bases between them. Germline lookup yields CDR1 SEHNR and CDR2 FQNEAQ (reference sequence). In DNA form, the CDR3 reads TGTGCCAGCAGCTTAGAGACGGGCGGAGGGGCGGACTATGGCTACACCTTC. Protein: CASSLETGGGADYGYTF.

This clone has just one count. This chain links TRBV5-1 with TRBJ2-3; perhaps TRBD2 as D (6 bases). Germline V CDR1 and CDR2: SGHRS, YFSETQ. With 0 bases removed from V and 4 bases from J, the gap between germline ends came to 15 bases. This CDR3 has 16 residues. The CDR3 sequence is CASSLEGGASADTQYF. For the CDR3, the DNA is TGCGCCAGCAGCTTGGAGGGCGGGGCTTCAGCAGATACGCAGTATTTT.

The chain combines TRBV9 with TRBJ2-7; D not certain. CDR1 SGDLS and CDR2 YYNGEE come from the germline V gene. The CDR3 is made up of 14 amino acids. V lost 4 bases to trimming and J lost 3 bases, with 14 bases between them. The CDR3 loop is CASSISIGDYEQYF. CDR3 nucleotide sequence: TGTGCCAGCAGCATTAGTATCGGTGACTACGAGCAGTACTTC. The full variable domain, its missing parts supplied by reference TRBV9 and TRBJ2-7, is DSGVTQTPKHLITATGQRVTLRCSPRSGDLSVYWYQQSLDQGLQFLIQYYNGEERAKGNILERFSAQQFPDLHSELNLSSLELGDSALYFCASSISIGDYEQYFGPGTRLTVT.

The rearrangement uses TRBV6-5 and TRBJ1-2, with TRBD1 matching 9 bases. The CDR3 sequence is 14 residues long. V lost 3 bases, J lost 8 bases, and 7 bases stayed unmatched. The germline gives CDR1 MNHEY, CDR2 SVGAGI. CDR3 amino acids: CASSYGQGRFGYTF. In DNA, the CDR3 is TGTGCCAGCAGTTATGGACAGGGGAGGTTCGGCTACACCTTC.

CDR3: CASSLNSGGVQETQYF. As DNA, the CDR3 is TGTGCCAGCAGCTTAAATAGCGGGGGAGTCCAAGAGACCCAGTACTTC. The chain is built from TRBV7-7 and TRBJ2-5; TRBD2 aligns across 9 bases. V lost 2 bases to trimming and J lost 1 base; unmatched junction nucleotides: 5. CDR3 length: 16 amino acids. Germline lookup yields CDR1 SSHAT and CDR2 FNYEAQ (reference sequence). The whole variable domain, filled in from reference TRBV7-7 and TRBJ2-5, reads GAGVSQSPRYKVTKRGQDVTLRCDPISSHATLYWYQQALGQGPEFLTYFNYEAQPDKSGLPSDRFSAERPEGSISTLTIQRTEQRDSAMYRCASSLNSGGVQETQYFGPGTRLLVL.

This chain connects TRBV19 to TRBJ2-7; unclear D gene. The V gene lost 7 bases and the J gene lost 0 bases, with 16 bases spanning the gap. CDR1 and CDR2 from the germline V gene are LNHDA and SQIVND (reference sequence). This CDR3 region has 15 residues. The CDR3 DNA sequence: TGTGCCAGTACCCCCCGGTCAGGCAGCTCCTACGAGCAGTACTTC. This sequence encodes CASTPRSGSSYEQYF. The complete variable domain, with remaining parts taken from reference TRBV19 and TRBJ2-7, reads DGGITQSPKYLFRKEGQNVTLSCEQNLNHDAMYWYRQDPGQGLRLIYYSQIVNDFQKGDIAEGYSVSREKKESFPLTVTSAQKNPTAFYLCASTPRSGSSYEQYFGPGTRLTVT.

This clone was picked up a small number of times. The chain couples TRBV10-1 to TRBJ2-1, with 9 nucleotides matching TRBD1. This CDR3 is 14 amino acids long. Germline trimming cut 7 bases from V and 7 bases from J; bases unmatched to any gene: 8. Germline V gene sequence: CDR1 WNHNN, CDR2 SYGVQD (reference sequence). In nucleotides, the CDR3 is TGCGCCAGCAAGAAGGACAGGGGAAGGAATGAGCAGTTCTTC. It translates to CASKKDRGRNEQFF.